What follows is one TCR beta chain and its context. This clonotype was found many times. Its antigen specificity is not known. No much larger clonotype is one base removed from it; base qualities were not supplied. This record belongs to a study of patients and donors after allogeneic stem cell transplantation (dated by TCRdb to 2020 to 2022). V is pared back by 5 bases and J by 5 bases, with 9 bases lying between the germline termini. From a lookup of the germline V gene, CDR1 and CDR2 are MDHEN and SYDVKM. The CDR3 has 12 amino acids, counting the end cysteine and phenylalanine. The read is trimmed to its CDR3 DNA, 36 bases read in frame from base 1. Receptor amplification or capture employed RT-PCR. This sample was sequenced with a NextSeq 550. In-frame beta chains were kept once TCRdb had trimmed the public reads at Q25 with fastp and called clones with MiXCR. Records with the same CDR3 protein are collapsed into one entry carrying the most frequent genes and DNA. The sample includes about 960,000 distinct CDR3 sequences, with approximately 18% observed a single time. The top ten clones comprise 5% to 7.5% of the sample.

The clonotype originates from a human donor who was either an allogeneic HSCT recipient or a stem cell or donor lymphocyte infusion donor (not recorded which). It is not recorded whose cells these are; they may come from a transplant donor. The V and J genes are TRBV28 and TRBJ1-1; no D gene is confidently identified. Sequencing was performed on blood, either unsorted or a sorted T cell fraction (not recorded which). The CDR3 here reads CASSPRITEAFF. The nucleotides read TGTGCCAGCAGTCCTAGGATTACTGAAGCTTTCTTT.